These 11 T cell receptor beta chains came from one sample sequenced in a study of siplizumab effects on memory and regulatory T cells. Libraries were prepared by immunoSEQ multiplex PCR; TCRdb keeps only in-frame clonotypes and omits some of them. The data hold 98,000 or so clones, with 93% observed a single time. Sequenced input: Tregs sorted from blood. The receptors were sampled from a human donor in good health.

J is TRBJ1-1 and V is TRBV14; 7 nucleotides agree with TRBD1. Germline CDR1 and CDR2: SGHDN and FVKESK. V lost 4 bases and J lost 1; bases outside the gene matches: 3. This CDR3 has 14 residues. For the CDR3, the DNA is TGTGCCAGCAGCCTCCGGGACAGGAACACTGAAGCTTTCTTT. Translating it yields CASSLRDRNTEAFF.

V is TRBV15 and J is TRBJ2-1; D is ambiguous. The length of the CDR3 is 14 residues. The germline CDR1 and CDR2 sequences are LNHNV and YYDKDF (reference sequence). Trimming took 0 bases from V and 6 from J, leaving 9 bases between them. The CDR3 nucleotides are TGTGCCACCAGCAGAGATGCGACGAGCAATGAGCAGTTCTTC. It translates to CATSRDATSNEQFF.

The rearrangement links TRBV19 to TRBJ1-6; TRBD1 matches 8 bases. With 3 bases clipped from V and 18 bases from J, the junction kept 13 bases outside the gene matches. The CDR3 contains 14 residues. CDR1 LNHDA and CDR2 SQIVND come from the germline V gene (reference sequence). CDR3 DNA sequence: TGTGCCAGTAGTATGGGCACAGGGGGAGGTATCCGCCACTTT. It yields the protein CASSMGTGGGIRHF.

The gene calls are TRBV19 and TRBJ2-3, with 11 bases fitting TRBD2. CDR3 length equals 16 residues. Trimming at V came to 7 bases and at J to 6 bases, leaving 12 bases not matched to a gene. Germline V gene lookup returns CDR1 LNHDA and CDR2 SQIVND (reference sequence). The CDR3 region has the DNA TGTGCCAGTACTTCAACGGGACTAGCGGACTGGGATACGCAGTATTTT. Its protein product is CASTSTGLADWDTQYF.

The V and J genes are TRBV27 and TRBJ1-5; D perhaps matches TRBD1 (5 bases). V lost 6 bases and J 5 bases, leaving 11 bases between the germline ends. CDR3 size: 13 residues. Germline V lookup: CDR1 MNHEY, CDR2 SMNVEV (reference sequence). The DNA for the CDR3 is TGTGCCAGCAGCGTCAGGGTGTATCAGCCCCAGCATTTT. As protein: CASSVRVYQPQHF.

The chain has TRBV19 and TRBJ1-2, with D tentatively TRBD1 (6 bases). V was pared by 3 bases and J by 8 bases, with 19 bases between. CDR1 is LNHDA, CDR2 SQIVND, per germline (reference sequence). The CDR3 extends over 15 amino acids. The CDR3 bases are TGTGCCAGTAGTATTAGGTCAACAGGGACTGACGGCTACACCTTC. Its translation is CASSIRSTGTDGYTF.

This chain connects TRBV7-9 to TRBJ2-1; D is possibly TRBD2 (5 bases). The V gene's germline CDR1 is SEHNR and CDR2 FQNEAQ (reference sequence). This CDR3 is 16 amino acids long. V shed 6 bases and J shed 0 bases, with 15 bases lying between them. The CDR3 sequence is CASRSHTGSSYNEQFF. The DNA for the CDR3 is TGTGCCAGCAGGTCCCATACGGGAAGCTCCTACAATGAGCAGTTCTTC.

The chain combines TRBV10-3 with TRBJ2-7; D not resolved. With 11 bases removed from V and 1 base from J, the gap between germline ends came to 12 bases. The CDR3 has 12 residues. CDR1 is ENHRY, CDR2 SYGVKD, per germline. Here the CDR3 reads CAASDLSYEQYF. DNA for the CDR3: TGTGCCGCCTCCGACCTATCCTACGAGCAGTACTTC.

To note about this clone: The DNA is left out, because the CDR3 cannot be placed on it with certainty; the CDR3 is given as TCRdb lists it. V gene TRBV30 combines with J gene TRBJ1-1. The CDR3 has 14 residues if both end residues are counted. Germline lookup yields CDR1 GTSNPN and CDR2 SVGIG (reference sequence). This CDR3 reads CAWTVGPGSTEAFF.

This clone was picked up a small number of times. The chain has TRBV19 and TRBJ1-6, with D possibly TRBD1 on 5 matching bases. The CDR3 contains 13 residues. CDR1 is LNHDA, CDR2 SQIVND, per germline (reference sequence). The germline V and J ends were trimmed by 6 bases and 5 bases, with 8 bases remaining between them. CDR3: CASSGQNNSPLHF. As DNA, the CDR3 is TGTGCCAGTAGCGGACAAAATAATTCACCCCTCCACTTT. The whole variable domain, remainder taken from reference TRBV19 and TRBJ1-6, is DGGITQSPKYLFRKEGQNVTLSCEQNLNHDAMYWYRQDPGQGLRLIYYSQIVNDFQKGDIAEGYSVSREKKESFPLTVTSAQKNPTAFYLCASSGQNNSPLHFGNGTRLTVT.

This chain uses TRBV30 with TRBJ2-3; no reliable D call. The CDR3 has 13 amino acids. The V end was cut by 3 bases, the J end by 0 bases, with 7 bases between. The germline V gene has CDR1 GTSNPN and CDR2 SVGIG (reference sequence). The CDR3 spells CAWRAPSTDTQYF. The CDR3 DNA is TGTGCCTGGAGGGCCCCTAGCACAGATACGCAGTATTTT.